The rows below give T cell receptor beta chains drawn from one sample of a study of vaccination effects on CD4 cells after COVID-19. Repertoires were generated with immunoSEQ multiplex PCR, while TCRdb's copy carries only in-frame clones and drops some. The profile covers tens of thousands of clones, with 60% to 75% appearing a single time and 2.5% to 3% taken by the ten largest. What these receptors recognize is not known. Sequenced material: CD4+ T cells from PBMCs cultured with HCoV-NL63 spike peptides, taken before COVID-19 vaccination. These receptor sequences come from a human donor who received a COVID-19 vaccine. CDR3s include the opening cysteine and the closing phenylalanine or tryptophan. Clone size appears in some rows only: once, few, many, or a class for an expanded clone.

J	size	V	CDR3
TRBJ2-2	.	TRBV6-4	CASSDEDSNTGELFF
TRBJ1-2	.	TRBV30	CAWSRDRTGGYTF
TRBJ2-2	.	TRBV7-7	CASSPSGGNTGELFF
TRBJ1-3	.	TRBV6-5	CASSTSGNTIYF
TRBJ2-1	.	TRBV18	CASSPRTAFYNEQFF
TRBJ2-1	.	TRBV4-2	CASSPRTSGGSNEQFF
TRBJ1-5	.	TRBV7-2	CASSSGTGMYQPQHF
TRBJ2-3	few	TRBV19	CATRDRGDTDTQYF
TRBJ1-4	.	TRBV7-2	CASSAGSRGEKLFF
TRBJ2-1	.	TRBV5-8	CASRTGQLSRKVAEFF
TRBJ1-3	few	TRBV5-6	CASSSPGVTGNTIYF
TRBJ2-3	.	TRBV6-2/TRBV6-3	CASSYAVYTDTQYF
TRBJ2-2	.	TRBV7-3	CASSPRGDGGELFF
TRBJ1-2	.	TRBV28	CASSLGQGNYGYTF
TRBJ1-5	.	TRBV6-6	CASSYGASDQPQHF
TRBJ1-5	.	TRBV25-1	CASSPGTGVNQPQHF
TRBJ2-3	.	TRBV12-3/TRBV12-4	CASSFLKTTQYF
TRBJ1-2	.	TRBV6-5	CASRSNGAHYGYTF
TRBJ1-2	.	TRBV25-1	CASSEGYDYGYTF
TRBJ2-5	.	TRBV28	CASSDTSGGIVETQYF
TRBJ1-4	.	TRBV5-1	CASRWRSGF
TRBJ2-1	.	TRBV7-3	CASGPSGGADNEQFF
TRBJ1-5	.	TRBV2	CASSETDVNQPQHF
TRBJ1-1	.	TRBV10-3	CAITGPGNTEAFF
TRBJ2-5	few	TRBV7-2	CASSPLVGLAVQETQYF
TRBJ2-3	.	TRBV18	CASHLAGSTDTQYF
TRBJ1-5	.	TRBV30	CAWSQGYSNQPQHF
TRBJ2-4	.	TRBV27	CASRSQGAKYIAKNIQYF
TRBJ1-4	.	TRBV10-3	CAISEGPVDLGGEKLFF
TRBJ1-5	few	TRBV19	CASRDRAYQPQHF
TRBJ2-2	.	TRBV5-1	CASSFRGNTGELFF
TRBJ2-5	.	TRBV7-2	CASSFVARDQETQYF
TRBJ1-2	.	TRBV14	CASSQGQGAFYGYTF
TRBJ2-1	once	TRBV7-9	CASSFNTRENEQFF
TRBJ1-4	.	TRBV18	CASSPKGQANEKLFF
TRBJ2-5	.	TRBV3-1/TRBV3-2	CASRGTSGGETQYF
TRBJ1-4	.	TRBV24-1	CATSDKAEDNEKLFF
TRBJ2-2	.	TRBV24-1	CATSDLSGAVTGELFF
TRBJ1-2	.	TRBV19	CASSIAPISRGYTF
TRBJ1-2	once	TRBV19	CASSIVVRSRGTSNYGYTF
TRBJ2-5	.	TRBV6-5	CASSYGRAAETQYF
TRBJ2-1	few	TRBV7-2	CASSLRGLAGGEGEQFF
TRBJ2-3	once	TRBV4-2	CASSRMEGTDTQYF
TRBJ2-3	.	TRBV2	CASGFAGALTDTQYF
TRBJ2-3	.	TRBV24-1	CATSDLSKAPDTQYF
TRBJ1-2	.	TRBV7-3	CASGVTGVSGYTF
TRBJ2-1	few	TRBV10-2	CASSAGSGGFYNEQFF
TRBJ1-6	.	TRBV3-1/TRBV3-2	CASSQGQVTSPLHF
TRBJ2-5	.	TRBV7-8	CASSLEVGSYQETQYF
TRBJ2-2	few	TRBV30	CAWNWRTGFTGELFF
TRBJ1-1	.	TRBV6-5	CASTRTGRGTEAFF
TRBJ1-6	.	TRBV27	CASSLRNSPLHF
TRBJ2-5	.	TRBV5-4	CASSLGQMYQETQYF
TRBJ1-5	.	TRBV5-5	CASSLDSNQPQHF
TRBJ2-2	.	TRBV18	CASSPREAMRPTNTGELFF
TRBJ1-2	.	TRBV12-5	CASGAPGPLYGYTF
TRBJ1-1	.	TRBV6-2/TRBV6-3	CASSETWTEAFF
TRBJ2-6	.	TRBV7-8	CASSLERAGANVLTF
TRBJ1-5	once	TRBV6-5	CASRAQVNSNQPQHF
TRBJ2-3	few	TRBV4-1	CASSQDSALEGAHTDTQYF